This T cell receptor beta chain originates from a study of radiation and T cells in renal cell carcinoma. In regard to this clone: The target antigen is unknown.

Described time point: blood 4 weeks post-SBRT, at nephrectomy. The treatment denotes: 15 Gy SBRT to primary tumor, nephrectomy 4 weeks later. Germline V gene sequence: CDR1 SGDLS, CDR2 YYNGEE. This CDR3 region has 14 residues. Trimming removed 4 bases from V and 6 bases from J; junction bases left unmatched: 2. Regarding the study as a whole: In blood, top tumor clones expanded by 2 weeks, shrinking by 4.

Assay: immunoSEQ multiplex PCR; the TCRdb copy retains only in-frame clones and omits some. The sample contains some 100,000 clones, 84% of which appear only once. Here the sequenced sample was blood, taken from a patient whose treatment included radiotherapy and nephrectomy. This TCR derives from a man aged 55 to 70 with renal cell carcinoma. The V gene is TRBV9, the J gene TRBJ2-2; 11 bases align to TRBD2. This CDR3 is CASSTSGSAGELFF. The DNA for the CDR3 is TGTGCCAGCAGCACTAGCGGGAGTGCCGGGGAGCTGTTTTTT.